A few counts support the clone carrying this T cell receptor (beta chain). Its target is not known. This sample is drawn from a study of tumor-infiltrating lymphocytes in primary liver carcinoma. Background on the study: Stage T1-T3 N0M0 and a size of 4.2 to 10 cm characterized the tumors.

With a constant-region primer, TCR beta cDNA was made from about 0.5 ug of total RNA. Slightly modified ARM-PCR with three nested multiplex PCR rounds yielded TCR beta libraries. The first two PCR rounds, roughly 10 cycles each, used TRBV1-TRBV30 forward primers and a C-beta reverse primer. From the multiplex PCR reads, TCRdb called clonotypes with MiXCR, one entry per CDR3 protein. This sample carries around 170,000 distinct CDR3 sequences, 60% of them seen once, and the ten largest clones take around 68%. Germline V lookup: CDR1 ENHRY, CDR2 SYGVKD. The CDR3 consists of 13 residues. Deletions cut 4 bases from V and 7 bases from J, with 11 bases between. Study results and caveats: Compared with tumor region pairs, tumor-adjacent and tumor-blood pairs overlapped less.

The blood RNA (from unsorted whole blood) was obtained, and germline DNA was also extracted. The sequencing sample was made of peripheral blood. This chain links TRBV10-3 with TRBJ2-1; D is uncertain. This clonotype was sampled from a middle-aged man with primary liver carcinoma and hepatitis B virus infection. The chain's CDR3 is CAISANQENEQFF. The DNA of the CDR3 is TGTGCCATCAGTGCTAATCAGGAAAATGAGCAGTTCTTC.